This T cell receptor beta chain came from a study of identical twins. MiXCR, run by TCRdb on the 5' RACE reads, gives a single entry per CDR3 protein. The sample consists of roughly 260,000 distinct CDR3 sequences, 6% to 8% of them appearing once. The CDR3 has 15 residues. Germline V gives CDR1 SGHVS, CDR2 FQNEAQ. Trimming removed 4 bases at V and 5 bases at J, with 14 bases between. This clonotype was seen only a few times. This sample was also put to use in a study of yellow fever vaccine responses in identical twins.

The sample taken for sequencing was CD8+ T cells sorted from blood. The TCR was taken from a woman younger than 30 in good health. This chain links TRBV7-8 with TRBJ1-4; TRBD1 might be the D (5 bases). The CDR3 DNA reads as TGTGCCAGCAGCTCTACCGGGACGTTAAATGAAAAACTGTTTTTT. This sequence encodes CASSSTGTLNEKLFF.